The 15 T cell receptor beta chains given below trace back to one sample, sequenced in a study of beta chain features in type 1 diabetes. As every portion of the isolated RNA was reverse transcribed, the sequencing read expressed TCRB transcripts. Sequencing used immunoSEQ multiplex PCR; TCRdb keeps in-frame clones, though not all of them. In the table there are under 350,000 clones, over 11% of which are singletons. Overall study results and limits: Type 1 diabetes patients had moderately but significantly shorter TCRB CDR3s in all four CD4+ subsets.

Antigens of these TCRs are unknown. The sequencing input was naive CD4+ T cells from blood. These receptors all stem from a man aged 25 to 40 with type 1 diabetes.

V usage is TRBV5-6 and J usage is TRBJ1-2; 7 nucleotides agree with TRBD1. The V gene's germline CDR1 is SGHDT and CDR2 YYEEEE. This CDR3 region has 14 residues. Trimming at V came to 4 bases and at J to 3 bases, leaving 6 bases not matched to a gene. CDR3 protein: CASSLVTGDYGYTF. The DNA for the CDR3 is TGTGCCAGCAGCCTAGTCACAGGGGACTATGGCTACACCTTC. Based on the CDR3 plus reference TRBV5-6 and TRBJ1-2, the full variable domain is DAGVTQSPTHLIKTRGQQVTLRCSPKSGHDTVSWYQQALGQGPQFIFQYYEEEERQRGNFPDRFSGHQFPNYSSELNVNALLLGDSALYLCASSLVTGDYGYTFGSGTRLTVV.

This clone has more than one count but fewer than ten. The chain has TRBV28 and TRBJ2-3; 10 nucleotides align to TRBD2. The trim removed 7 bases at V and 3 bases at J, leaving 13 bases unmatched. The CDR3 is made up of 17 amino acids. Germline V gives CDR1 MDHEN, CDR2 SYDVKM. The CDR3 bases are TGTGCCAGCACCTCCCCGTCTAGCGGGAGTAATACAGATACGCAGTATTTT. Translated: CASTSPSSGSNTDTQYF.

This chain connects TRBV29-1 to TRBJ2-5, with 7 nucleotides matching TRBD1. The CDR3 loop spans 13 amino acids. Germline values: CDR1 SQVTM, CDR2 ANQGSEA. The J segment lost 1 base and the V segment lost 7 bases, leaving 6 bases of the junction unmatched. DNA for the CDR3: TGCAGCGGTGTAGGACAGGTCCAAGAGACCCAGTACTTC. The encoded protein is CSGVGQVQETQYF.

CDR3 sequence (DNA): TGTGCCAGCAGTTCAGCCGGGACAAATGAGGAAAAACTGTTTTTT. It encodes CASSSAGTNEEKLFF. The chain uses TRBV6-6 and TRBJ1-4; tentative D call: TRBD1 (6 bases). From germline, CDR1 is MNHNY and CDR2 SVGAGI (reference sequence). Trimming stripped 4 bases from V and 8 bases from J, with 17 bases between. This CDR3 has 15 amino acids.

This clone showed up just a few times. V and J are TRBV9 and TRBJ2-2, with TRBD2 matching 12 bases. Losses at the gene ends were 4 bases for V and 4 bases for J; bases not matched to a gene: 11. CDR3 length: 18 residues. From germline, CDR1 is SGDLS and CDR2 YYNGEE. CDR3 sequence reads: CASSSTSGRIGGTGELFF. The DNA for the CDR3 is TGTGCCAGCAGCTCGACTAGCGGGAGAATTGGCGGCACCGGGGAGCTGTTTTTT.

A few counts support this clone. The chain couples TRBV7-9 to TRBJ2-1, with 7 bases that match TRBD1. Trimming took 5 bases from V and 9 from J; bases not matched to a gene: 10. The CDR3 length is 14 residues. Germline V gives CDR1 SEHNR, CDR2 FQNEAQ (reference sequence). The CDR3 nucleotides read TGTGCCAGCAGCACTACTACAGGGGCAAGTGAGCAGTTCTTC. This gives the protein CASSTTTGASEQFF.

Here the CDR3 DNA reads TGTGCCAGCAGACAGGGCACTGAAGCTTTCTTT. This encodes CASRQGTEAFF. V and J are TRBV6-5 and TRBJ1-1; tentatively, D is TRBD1 (6 bases). With 6 bases removed from V and 4 bases from J, the gap between germline ends came to 6 bases. Germline V gene data show CDR1 as MNHEY and CDR2 as SVGAGI. The CDR3 spans 11 residues.

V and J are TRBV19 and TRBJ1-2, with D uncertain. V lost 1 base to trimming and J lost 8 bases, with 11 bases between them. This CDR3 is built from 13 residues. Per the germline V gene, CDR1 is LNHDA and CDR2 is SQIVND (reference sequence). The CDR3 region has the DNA TGTGCCAGTAGTATAGTAGCATACTCCGGCTACACCTTC. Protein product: CASSIVAYSGYTF.

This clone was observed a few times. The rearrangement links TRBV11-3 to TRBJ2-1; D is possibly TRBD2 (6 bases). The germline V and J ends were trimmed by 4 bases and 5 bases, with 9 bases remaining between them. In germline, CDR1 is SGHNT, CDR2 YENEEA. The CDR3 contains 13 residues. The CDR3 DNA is TGTGCCAGCAGCTGGGACTCGCACAATGAGCAGTTCTTC. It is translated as CASSWDSHNEQFF.

The CDR3 is CASSIDYDRGYEQYF. CDR3 coding DNA: TGTGCCAGTAGTATAGACTACGACAGGGGCTACGAGCAGTACTTC. This chain joins TRBV19 and TRBJ2-7; 8 bases agree with TRBD1. Germline V lookup: CDR1 LNHDA, CDR2 SQIVND (reference sequence). Trimming removed 0 bases from V and 3 bases from J; junction bases left unmatched: 4. The length of the CDR3 is 15 residues.

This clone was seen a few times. The CDR3 sequence: CASSSPTGVSEKLFF. The CDR3 DNA sequence: TGTGCCAGCAGCTCTCCGACAGGGGTTTCTGAAAAACTGTTTTTT. The chain combines TRBV28 with TRBJ1-4; TRBD1 matches at 8 bases. The V gene's germline CDR1 is MDHEN and CDR2 SYDVKM. Trimming took 6 bases from V and 7 from J; bases not matched to a gene: 10. This CDR3 comprises 15 residues. Full variable domain (outside the CDR3, taken from reference TRBV28 and TRBJ1-4): DVKVTQSSRYLVKRTGEKVFLECVQDMDHENMFWYRQDPGLGLRLIYFSYDVKMKEKGDIPEGYSVSREKKERFSLILESASTNQTSMYLCASSSPTGVSEKLFFGSGTQLSVL.

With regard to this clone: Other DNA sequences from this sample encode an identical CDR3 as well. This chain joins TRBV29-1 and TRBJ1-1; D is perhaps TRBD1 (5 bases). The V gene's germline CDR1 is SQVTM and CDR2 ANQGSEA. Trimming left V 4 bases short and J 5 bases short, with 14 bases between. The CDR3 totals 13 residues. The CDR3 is CSVVGQGGTEAFF. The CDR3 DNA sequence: TGCAGCGTTGTGGGCCAGGGAGGTACTGAAGCTTTCTTT. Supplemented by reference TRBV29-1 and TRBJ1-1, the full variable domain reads SAVISQKPSRDICQRGTSLTIQCQVDSQVTMMFWYRQQPGQSLTLIATANQGSEATYESGFVIDKFPISRPNLTFSTLTVSNMSPEDSSIYLCSVVGQGGTEAFFGQGTRLTVV.

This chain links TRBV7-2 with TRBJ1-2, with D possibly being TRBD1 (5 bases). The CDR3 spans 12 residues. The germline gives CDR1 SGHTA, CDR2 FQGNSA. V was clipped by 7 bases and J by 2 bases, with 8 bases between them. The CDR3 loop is CASIAGNYGYTF. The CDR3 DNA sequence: TGTGCCAGCATAGCAGGGAACTATGGCTACACCTTC.

CDR3 residues: CASSPRLSSYNEQFF. The CDR3 DNA reads TGTGCCAGCAGTCCTAGGTTGAGCTCCTACAATGAGCAGTTCTTC. The V call is TRBV7-3, the J call TRBJ2-1; no reliable D call. In germline, CDR1 is SGHTA, CDR2 FQGTGA. V dropped 6 bases and J dropped 0 bases, with 12 bases sitting between them. The CDR3 is made up of 15 amino acids. Full variable domain (outside the CDR3, taken from reference TRBV7-3 and TRBJ2-1): GAGVSQTPSNKVTEKGKYVELRCDPISGHTALYWYRQSLGQGPEFLIYFQGTGAADDSGLPNDRFFAVRPEGSVSTLKIQRTERGDSAVYLCASSPRLSSYNEQFFGPGTRLTVL.

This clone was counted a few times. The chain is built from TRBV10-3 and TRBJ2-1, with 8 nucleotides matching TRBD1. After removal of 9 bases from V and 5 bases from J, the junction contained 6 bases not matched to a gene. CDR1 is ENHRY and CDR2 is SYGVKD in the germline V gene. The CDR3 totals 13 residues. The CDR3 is CAISTGVNNEQFF. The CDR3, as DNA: TGTGCCATTTCGACAGGGGTAAACAATGAGCAGTTCTTC.